The rows below give T cell receptor beta chains drawn from one sample of a study of T cell responses to AZD1222 COVID-19 vaccine. Generated by immunoSEQ multiplex PCR, the TCRdb table keeps only in-frame clones and is missing some. The table records some 130,000 clones, 75% to 95% of them present only once. Specimen: peripheral blood, collected on day 0 of AZD1222 vaccination. Receptors were obtained from an adult in good health. Each CDR3 is given with its conserved first and last residue. D genes are given only for firm matches. Clone sizes are given selectively: once, few, many, or a class where the clone is expanded.

NA,TRBV9,TRBJ2-7,NA,CASSVGAGPYEQYF,TGTGCCAGCAGCGTAGGGGCAGGCCCCTACGAGCAGTACTTC
TRBD2,TRBV6-1,TRBJ2-7,NA,CASSEVAGGPYEQYF,TGTGCCAGCAGTGAAGTGGCGGGAGGGCCGTACGAGCAGTACTTC
NA,TRBV4-3,TRBJ2-7,NA,CASSQGWGHGYYEQYF,TGCGCCAGCAGCCAAGGTTGGGGACATGGGTACTACGAGCAGTACTTC
NA,TRBV4-3,TRBJ1-2,NA,CASSQEDEGRNYGYTF,TGCGCCAGCAGCCAAGAGGATGAGGGGAGGAACTATGGCTACACCTTC
NA,TRBV9,TRBJ2-7,NA,CASSVDGLASSEQYF,TGTGCCAGCAGCGTAGACGGGCTAGCATCGAGTGAGCAGTACTTC
TRBD2,TRBV7-2,TRBJ2-1,NA,CASRTSGRPSSYNEQFF,TGTGCCAGCAGGACTAGCGGGAGGCCGAGCTCCTACAATGAGCAGTTCTTC
TRBD2,TRBV7-9,TRBJ2-1,NA,CASSTGTSGTLIQFF,TGTGCCAGCAGCACCGGGACTAGCGGGACCCTGATTCAGTTCTTC
NA,TRBV5-1,TRBJ2-7,NA,CASSLGFHGQYF,TGCGCCAGCAGCTTGGGGTTTCACGGGCAGTACTTC
TRBD1,TRBV2,TRBJ1-6,NA,CASRDRGSRSPLHF,TGTGCCAGCCGGGACAGGGGTTCCCGTTCACCCCTCCACTTT
TRBD2,TRBV24-1,TRBJ2-1,NA,CATSPAGGPDEQFF,TGTGCCACCAGTCCGGCGGGAGGGCCGGATGAGCAGTTCTTC
NA,TRBV6-1,TRBJ2-1,NA,CASSESRPSEQFF,TGTGCCAGCAGTGAATCGCGCCCAAGCGAGCAGTTCTTC
TRBD1,TRBV7-2,TRBJ2-1,NA,CASSTGTVSYNEQFF,TGTGCCAGCAGCACCGGGACAGTCTCCTACAATGAGCAGTTCTTC
TRBD1,TRBV6-5,TRBJ1-1,NA,CASTGTVMNTEAFF,TGTGCCAGCACGGGGACAGTTATGAACACTGAAGCTTTCTTT
NA,TRBV7-9,TRBJ2-2,NA,CASSLASGALNTGELFF,TGTGCCAGCAGCTTAGCGTCCGGGGCATTGAACACCGGGGAGCTGTTTTTT
TRBD1,TRBV6-4,TRBJ1-5,NA,CASSDSTGVQPQHF,TGTGCCAGCAGTGACTCGACAGGGGTTCAGCCCCAGCATTTT
NA,TRBV7-9,TRBJ2-4,NA,CASSPEGGAKNIQYF,TGTGCCAGCAGCCCGGAGGGGGGCGCCAAAAACATTCAGTACTTC
TRBD1,TRBV5-1,TRBJ1-2,NA,CASSLDTGGSGYTF,TGCGCCAGCAGCTTGGATACAGGGGGCTCTGGCTACACCTTC
NA,TRBV7-9,TRBJ1-3,NA,CASSPSFGPAGNTIYF,TGTGCCAGCAGCCCATCGTTTGGTCCGGCTGGAAACACCATATATTTT
TRBD2,TRBV7-9,TRBJ2-5,NA,CASFRGGEWIQETQYF,TGTGCCAGCTTCCGGGGGGGCGAGTGGATACAAGAGACCCAGTACTTC
NA,TRBV5-4,TRBJ2-3,NA,CASSFWLDADTQYF,TGTGCCAGCAGCTTTTGGCTAGACGCAGATACGCAGTATTTT
NA,TRBV2,TRBJ2-7,NA,CASGVLYEQYF,TGTGCCAGCGGCGTCCTCTACGAGCAGTACTTC
NA,TRBV3-1/TRBV3-2,TRBJ1-5,NA,CASSQDLPSQGYQPQHF,TGTGCCAGCAGCCAAGATCTCCCCTCGCAGGGGTATCAGCCCCAGCATTTT
NA,TRBV5-6,TRBJ2-4,NA,CASSLGSLGNIQYF,TGTGCCAGCAGCTTGGGTTCCCTCGGGAACATTCAGTACTTC
NA,TRBV9,TRBJ2-2,NA,CASTPREGDLSGTGELFF,TGTGCCAGCACTCCTCGGGAAGGGGACTTAAGTGGTACCGGGGAGCTGTTTTTT
NA,TRBV5-8,TRBJ1-4,NA,CASSLTGHNEKLFF,TGTGCCAGCAGCTTGACAGGGCATAATGAAAAACTGTTTTTT
TRBD2,TRBV7-2,TRBJ2-3,once,CASSLGITSAASTDTQYF,TGTGCCAGCAGCTTAGGGATCACTAGCGCCGCTAGCACAGATACGCAGTATTTT
NA,TRBV6-5,TRBJ1-2,few,CASSKQEGYGYTF,TGTGCCAGCAGTAAACAGGAGGGGTATGGCTACACCTTC
NA,TRBV6-5,TRBJ1-1,NA,CASSYVGQNTEAFF,TGTGCCAGCAGTTACGTTGGGCAGAACACTGAAGCTTTCTTT
TRBD2,TRBV7-6,TRBJ2-3,NA,CASSLAGGFEPYF,TGTGCCAGCAGCTTGGCGGGGGGGTTCGAGCCGTATTTT
NA,TRBV9,TRBJ2-6,NA,CASSGGPSGANVLTF,TGTGCCAGCAGCGGGGGTCCGTCTGGGGCCAACGTCCTGACTTTC
NA,TRBV21-1,TRBJ2-5,NA,CASSKGQGPQETQYF,TGTGCCAGCAGCAAGGGACAGGGCCCTCAAGAGACCCAGTACTTC
TRBD1,TRBV6-6,TRBJ1-1,NA,CASRQGPLNTEAFF,TGTGCCAGTCGACAGGGACCGTTGAACACTGAAGCTTTCTTT
TRBD2,TRBV5-1,TRBJ2-3,NA,CASSIQTSGDSSTDTQYF,TGCGCCAGCAGCATACAAACTAGCGGAGACTCTAGCACAGATACGCAGTATTTT
NA,TRBV11-2,TRBJ2-6,NA,CASSPVLWSPSGANVLTF,TGTGCCAGCAGCCCCGTCCTGTGGAGCCCCTCTGGGGCCAACGTCCTGACTTTC
TRBD1,TRBV27,TRBJ1-2,NA,CASSLTGGAYTF,TGTGCCAGCAGTTTAACAGGGGGGGCCTACACCTTC
NA,TRBV18,TRBJ1-1,NA,CASSPSLSGGRRNTEAFF,TGTGCCAGCTCACCATCTCTATCCGGCGGACGAAGGAACACTGAAGCTTTCTTT
NA,TRBV7-9,TRBJ1-2,NA,CASSLGTVHYGYTF,TGTGCCAGCAGCTTAGGGACGGTCCACTATGGCTACACCTTC
NA,TRBV7-2,TRBJ1-2,NA,CASSFLPGRDGYTF,TGTGCCAGCAGCTTCCTGCCGGGGAGAGATGGCTACACCTTC
NA,TRBV7-9,TRBJ1-4,NA,CASSLVGNGEKLFF,TGTGCCAGCAGCTTAGTGGGGAATGGTGAAAAACTGTTTTTT
TRBD1,TRBV5-6,TRBJ1-1,NA,CASSPGQGIRAFF,TGTGCCAGCAGCCCCGGACAGGGGATACGAGCTTTCTTT
TRBD2,TRBV4-2,TRBJ2-7,NA,CASSQDGAGVDEQYF,TGTGCCAGCAGCCAAGATGGGGCGGGAGTCGACGAGCAGTACTTC
TRBD2,TRBV10-3,TRBJ2-1,NA,CAISESGLAGTTGNEQFF,TGTGCCATCAGTGAGTCTGGACTAGCGGGAACCACGGGCAATGAGCAGTTCTTC
TRBD2,TRBV9,TRBJ2-5,NA,CASSVGGLEGVETQYF,TGTGCCAGCAGCGTAGGCGGACTAGAAGGGGTAGAGACCCAGTACTTC
TRBD1,TRBV27,TRBJ2-7,NA,CASSSDRAQDEQYF,TGTGCCAGCAGTTCTGACAGGGCCCAAGACGAGCAGTACTTC
TRBD1,TRBV6-5,TRBJ1-5,NA,CASRGTGGGNQPQHF,TGTGCCAGCAGGGGGACAGGGGGCGGGAATCAGCCCCAGCATTTT
NA,TRBV19,TRBJ2-7,NA,CATRSPRAERSSYEQYF,TGTGCCACCCGGTCACCGAGAGCCGAGAGGAGCTCCTACGAGCAGTACTTC
TRBD1,TRBV11-2,TRBJ2-7,NA,CASSLGWTGAFGEQYF,TGTGCCAGCAGCTTAGGTTGGACAGGGGCATTCGGCGAGCAGTACTTC
TRBD2,TRBV5-5,TRBJ2-2,NA,CASSLGVGLAYTGELFF,TGTGCCAGCAGCTTGGGGGTGGGACTAGCGTACACCGGGGAGCTGTTTTTT
NA,TRBV19,TRBJ1-5,few,CASSPQGGGQPQHF,TGTGCCAGTAGTCCCCAGGGAGGGGGTCAGCCCCAGCATTTT
NA,TRBV15,TRBJ1-3,NA,CATSRVTAGRISGNTIYF,TGTGCCACCAGCAGAGTAACTGCGGGACGGATCTCTGGAAACACCATATATTTT
NA,TRBV6-1,TRBJ2-6,once,CASSEPSGTPVSGANVLTF,TGTGCCAGCAGTGAGCCTTCCGGGACACCAGTCTCTGGGGCCAACGTCCTGACTTTC
NA,TRBV3-1/TRBV3-2,TRBJ1-1,NA,CASSPAGTQEAFF,TGTGCCAGCAGCCCCGCCGGGACACAGGAAGCTTTCTTT
NA,TRBV11-3,TRBJ1-5,once,CASSRSGGVNQPQHF,TGTGCCAGCAGCCGATCCGGAGGGGTCAATCAGCCCCAGCATTTT